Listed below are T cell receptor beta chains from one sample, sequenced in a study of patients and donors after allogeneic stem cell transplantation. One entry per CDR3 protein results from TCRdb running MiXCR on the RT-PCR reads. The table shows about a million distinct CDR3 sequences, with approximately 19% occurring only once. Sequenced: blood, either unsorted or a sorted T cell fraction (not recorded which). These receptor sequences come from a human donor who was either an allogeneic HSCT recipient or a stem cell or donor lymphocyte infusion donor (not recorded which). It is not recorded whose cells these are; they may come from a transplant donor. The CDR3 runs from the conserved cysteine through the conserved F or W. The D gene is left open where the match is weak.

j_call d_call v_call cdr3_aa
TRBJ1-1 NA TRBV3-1 CASSQGQGKAEAFF
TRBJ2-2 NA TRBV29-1 CSVVQPTGELFF
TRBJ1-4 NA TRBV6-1 CASRKGGTNEKLFF
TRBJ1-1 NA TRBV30 CAWSVTTANTEAFF
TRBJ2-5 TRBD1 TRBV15 CATSQIDREFEETQYF
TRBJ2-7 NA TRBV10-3 CAISGGKATQYF
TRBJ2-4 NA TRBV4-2 CASSQAGAIPAKNIQYF
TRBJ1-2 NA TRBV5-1 CASSVPKGIGYTF
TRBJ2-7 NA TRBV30 CAWRASYEQYF
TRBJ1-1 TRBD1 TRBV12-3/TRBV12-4 CASSRTGGATEAFF
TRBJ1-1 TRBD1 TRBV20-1 CSSRRTGLRPEAFF
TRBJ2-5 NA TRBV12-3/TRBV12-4 CASSRQGLEKETQYF
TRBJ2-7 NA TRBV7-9 CASSPIIRQEGVYEQYF
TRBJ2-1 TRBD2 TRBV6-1 CASKWAGGLNEQFF
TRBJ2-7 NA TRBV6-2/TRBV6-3 CASSYSIGYEQYF
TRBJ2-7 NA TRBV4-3 CASYKRGRQSSYEQYF
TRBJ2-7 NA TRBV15 CATREGGRYEQYF
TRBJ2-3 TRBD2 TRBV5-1 CASSLTSGNPDTQYF
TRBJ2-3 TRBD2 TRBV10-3 CAISKSGGAVSDTQYF
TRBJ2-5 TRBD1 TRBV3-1 CASSQGEGAQETQYF
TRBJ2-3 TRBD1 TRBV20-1 CSASRDRDPKVPDTQYF
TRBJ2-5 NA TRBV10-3 CAISPTEIQETQYF
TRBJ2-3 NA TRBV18 CASSPPYTRDTQYF
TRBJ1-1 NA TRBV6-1 CASSPRWGGHEAFF
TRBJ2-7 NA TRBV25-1 CASSDDRPGPTYEQYF
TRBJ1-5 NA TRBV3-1 CASSQGGASQPQHF